This T cell receptor (beta chain) stems from a study of OX40 agonist ivuxolimab in advanced cancers. Study in general: It was permissible to have had prior anti-PD-1, anti-PD-L1 or anti-CTLA-4 therapy, and around 41% had some.

The sampling schedule covered blood at baseline, cycle 4 day 1, and cycle 7 day 1. Here immunoSEQ multiplex PCR was the method, and the copy in TCRdb shows in-frame clones only, minus some. Of about 71,000 clones listed, around 94% are singletons. In regard to this clone: Its antigen is unknown.

Points from the study as a whole: Certain nonresponders likewise exhibited a low normalized T-cell clonal expansion.

The CDR3 is 17 amino acids. Germline CDR1 and CDR2: MNHEY and SMNVEV (reference sequence). Deletions cut 2 bases from V and 4 bases from J, with 19 bases between. The chain uses TRBV27 and TRBJ2-3, with D perhaps matching TRBD2 (6 bases). Sample: CD4+ or CD8+ T cells sorted from blood, taken in a trial of the OX40 agonist ivuxolimab. This sequence was found in an adult with an advanced solid tumor such as melanoma, head and neck, liver or kidney cancer. CDR3 DNA sequence: TGTGCCAGCAGTTTAATAGGAGGGGCCCCCGGGGCAGATACGCAGTATTTT. This translates into CASSLIGGAPGADTQYF.